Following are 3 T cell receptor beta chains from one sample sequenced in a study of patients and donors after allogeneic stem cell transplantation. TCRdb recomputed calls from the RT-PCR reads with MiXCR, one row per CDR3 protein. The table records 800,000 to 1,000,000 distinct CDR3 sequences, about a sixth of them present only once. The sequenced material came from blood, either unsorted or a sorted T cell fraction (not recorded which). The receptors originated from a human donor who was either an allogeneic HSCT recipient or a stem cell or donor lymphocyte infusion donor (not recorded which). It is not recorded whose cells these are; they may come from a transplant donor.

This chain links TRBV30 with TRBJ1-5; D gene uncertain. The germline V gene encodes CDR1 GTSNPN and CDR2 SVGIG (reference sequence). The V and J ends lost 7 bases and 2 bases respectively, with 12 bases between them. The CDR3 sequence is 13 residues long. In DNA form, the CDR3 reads TGTGCCTCGGGCCGCGAGGGCAATCAGCCCCAGCATTTT. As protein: CASGREGNQPQHF. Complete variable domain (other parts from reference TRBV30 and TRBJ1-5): SQTIHQWPATLVQPVGSPLSLECTVEGTSNPNLYWYRQAAGRGLQLLFYSVGIGQISSEVPQNLSASRPQDRQFILSSKKLLLSDSGFYLCASGREGNQPQHFGDGTRLSIL.

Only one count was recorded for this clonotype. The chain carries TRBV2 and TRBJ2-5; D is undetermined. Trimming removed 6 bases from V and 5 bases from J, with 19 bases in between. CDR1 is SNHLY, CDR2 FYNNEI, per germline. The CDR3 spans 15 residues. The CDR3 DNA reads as TGTGCCAGCAGCATTGGGTACCCTGGCAGGGAGACCCAGTACTTC. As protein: CASSIGYPGRETQYF. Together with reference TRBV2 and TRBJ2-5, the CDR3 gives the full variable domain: EPEVTQTPSHQVTQMGQEVILRCVPISNHLYFYWYRQILGQKVEFLVSFYNNEISEKSEIFDDQFSVERPDGSNFTLKIRSTKLEDSAMYFCASSIGYPGRETQYFGPGTRLLVL.

CDR3 residues: CRVKRTSGNDEQFF. The CDR3 DNA sequence: TGCAGGGTTAAGCGGACTAGCGGGAACGATGAGCAGTTCTTC. This chain uses TRBV20-1 with TRBJ2-1; TRBD2 aligns across 12 bases. Germline V CDR1 and CDR2: DFQATT, SNEGSKA (reference sequence). The CDR3 extends over 14 amino acids.